This is a list of T cell receptor beta chains from one sample in a study of blood T cell repertoires in COVID-19. Measured with immunoSEQ multiplex PCR; TCRdb has only the in-frame clones, and not every one. The sample has tens of thousands of clones, roughly 82% seen once. Source material: peripheral blood. The receptors were gathered from a woman of 80 years or more with active or convalescent COVID-19. Each CDR3 is given with its conserved first and last residue. A D gene is named only where the DNA matches it firmly. The size entry is marked missing in some rows and otherwise reads once, few, many or a size class.

v_gene	len	d_gene	j_gene	abundance	CDR3aa	CDR3nt
TRBV7-8	13	NA	TRBJ2-7	NA	CASSLGGGYEQYF	TGTGCCAGCAGCTTAGGAGGAGGGTACGAGCAGTACTTC
TRBV27	14	TRBD1	TRBJ1-2	NA	CASSLSRTGAGYTF	TGTGCCAGCAGTTTATCGCGGACAGGGGCCGGCTACACCTTC
TRBV7-2	15	TRBD1	TRBJ1-6	NA	CASSLSGTGNSPLHF	TGTGCCAGCAGCTTATCGGGGACAGGGAATTCACCCCTCCACTTT
TRBV27	12	NA	TRBJ1-1	NA	CASIGPGLEAFF	TGTGCCAGCATCGGCCCGGGACTAGAAGCTTTCTTT
TRBV3-1/TRBV3-2	14	NA	TRBJ2-5	NA	CASSQGAAQETQYF	TGTGCCAGCAGCCAAGGGGCCGCACAAGAGACCCAGTACTTC
TRBV6-5	16	NA	TRBJ1-6	NA	CASSYSGGLYNSPLHF	TGTGCCAGCAGTTACTCCGGGGGGCTCTATAATTCACCCCTCCACTTT
TRBV18	13	TRBD1	TRBJ2-1	NA	CASSTGPLNEQFF	TGTGCCAGCTCGACAGGGCCCCTCAATGAGCAGTTCTTC
TRBV9	14	NA	TRBJ2-1	NA	CASSIAAVGDEQFF	TGTGCCAGCAGTATAGCCGCGGTTGGCGATGAGCAGTTCTTC
TRBV18	15	NA	TRBJ2-7	NA	CASSPLQGSSYEQYF	TGTGCCAGCTCACCACTTCAGGGAAGCTCCTACGAGCAGTACTTC
TRBV7-9	16	NA	TRBJ1-4	NA	CASSPRGGRSNEKLFF	TGTGCCAGCAGCCCCAGGGGCGGGCGTTCTAATGAAAAACTGTTTTTT
TRBV30	13	NA	TRBJ1-6	few	CAWSVTQISPLHF	TGTGCCTGGAGTGTGACTCAAATTTCACCCCTCCACTTT